Below, 7 T cell receptor beta chains from the same sample are listed, as sequenced in a study of shared clonotypes between healthy human individuals. Sequencing used immunoSEQ multiplex PCR; TCRdb keeps in-frame clones, though not all of them. In the table there are approximately 1,000,000 clones, 60% to 85% of which are singletons. Sequencing was carried out using memory CD4+ T cells from PBMCs. The subset denotes: CD45RA-negative fraction. These receptor sequences come from a man aged 18 to 30 in good health. Some clones in this sample may be carry-over from other donors' samples.

V and J are TRBV18 and TRBJ2-2, with 8 bases lining up with TRBD1. Germline CDR1 KGHSH, CDR2 LQKENI. V dropped 3 bases and J dropped 4; count of bases not matched to a gene: 13. This CDR3 is 18 amino acids long. The CDR3 loop reads CASSPPGPGTGSTGELFF. The CDR3 DNA is TGTGCCAGCTCACCGCCCGGGCCAGGGACAGGTTCCACCGGGGAGCTGTTTTTT.

The V and J genes are TRBV6-5 and TRBJ2-7; 8 bases are shared with TRBD2. The CDR3 runs to 13 residues. V gave up 9 bases and J gave up 3 bases; unmatched junction bases: 7. Germline values: CDR1 MNHEY, CDR2 SVGAGI. As DNA, the CDR3 is TGTGCCAGTCGGGAGGGGGACTACTACGAGCAGTACTTC. It encodes CASREGDYYEQYF.

Turning to this clone: Additional DNA sequences in this sample encode the identical CDR3. The rearrangement uses TRBV7-3 and TRBJ2-5; TRBD1 matches at 9 bases. The ends lost 5 bases at V and 5 bases at J; junction bases unmatched: 6. Looked up from germline, CDR1 is SGHTA and CDR2 is FQGTGA. CDR3 length: 14 residues. The CDR3 nucleotides are TGTGCCAGCAGCCCGGGACAGGGAGGGGAGACCCAGTACTTC. Protein: CASSPGQGGETQYF.

This rearrangement joins TRBV10-3 to TRBJ1-4, with D maybe TRBD1 (5 bases). The V end lost 4 bases, the J end lost 7 bases, and 13 bases lay between the germline ends. Germline-derived CDR1 and CDR2 are ENHRY and SYGVKD. The CDR3 contains 14 residues. CDR3 region: CAISGGGDGEKLFF. The CDR3 DNA reads TGTGCCATCAGTGGGGGGGGAGACGGTGAAAAACTGTTTTTT.

The rearrangement uses TRBV5-6 and TRBJ2-1; 13 bases are a match to TRBD2. Germline V lookup: CDR1 SGHDT, CDR2 YYEEEE. The ends lost 2 bases at V and 6 bases at J; junction bases unmatched: 2. The CDR3 is 15 residues long. The CDR3 DNA reads as TGTGCCAGCAGCTTACTAGCGGGAGGGCCCAATGAGCAGTTCTTC. Its translation is CASSLLAGGPNEQFF. Full variable domain (missing parts from reference TRBV5-6 and TRBJ2-1): DAGVTQSPTHLIKTRGQQVTLRCSPKSGHDTVSWYQQALGQGPQFIFQYYEEEERQRGNFPDRFSGHQFPNYSSELNVNALLLGDSALYLCASSLLAGGPNEQFFGPGTRLTVL.

This clone was picked up a small number of times. Other DNA variants within this sample encode the same CDR3. V usage is TRBV6-5 and J usage is TRBJ2-5, with 7 bases fitting TRBD1. The CDR3 spans 14 residues. After removal of 6 bases from V and 1 base from J, the junction contained 5 bases not matched to a gene. Germline-derived CDR1 and CDR2 are MNHEY and SVGAGI. The CDR3 nucleotides read TGTGCCAGCAGCCGCCGGGACAGCCAAGAGACCCAGTACTTC. Translation gives CASSRRDSQETQYF.

This clone was seen only a few times. The rearrangement links TRBV2 to TRBJ2-1, with a weak D call TRBD1 (6 bases). The CDR3 contains 13 residues. V was pared by 7 bases and J by 6 bases, with 13 bases between. Germline-derived CDR1 and CDR2 are SNHLY and FYNNEI. CDR3 coding DNA: TGTGCCAGCAAACGGGTAGGGGGCAATGAGCAGTTCTTC. This encodes CASKRVGGNEQFF.